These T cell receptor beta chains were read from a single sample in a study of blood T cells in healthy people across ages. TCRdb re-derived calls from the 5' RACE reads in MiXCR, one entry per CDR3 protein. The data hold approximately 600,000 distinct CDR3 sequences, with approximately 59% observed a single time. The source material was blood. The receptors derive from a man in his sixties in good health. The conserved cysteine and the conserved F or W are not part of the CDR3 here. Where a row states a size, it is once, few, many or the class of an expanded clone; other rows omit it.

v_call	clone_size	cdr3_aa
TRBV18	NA	ASSRRLEEKLF
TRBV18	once	ASSPLGHTYEQY
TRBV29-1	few	SVHSFGETYGYT
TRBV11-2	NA	ASSLVSGTGAETQY
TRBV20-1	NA	SARVLRTGYNEQF
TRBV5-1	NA	ASSLAPSGGTLTDTQY
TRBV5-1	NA	ASSLEAGVTTDTQY
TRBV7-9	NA	ANSQSGANVLT
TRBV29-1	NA	SVGGRSTDTQY
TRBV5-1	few	ASSFRDHQETQY
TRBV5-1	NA	ASSLDTTKGNEQF
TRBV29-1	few	SVEENTANYGYT
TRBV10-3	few	AIRVAGGETQY
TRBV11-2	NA	ASSLGPDTEAF
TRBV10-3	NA	AISRSSPGNEQF
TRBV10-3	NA	AISSTGAGGPTDTQY
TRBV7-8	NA	ASRRGQGIVYEQF
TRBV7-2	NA	TSSPPQETQY
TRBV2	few	ASRARGTSRGETQY
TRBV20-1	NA	SASPRVAGGRGYNEQY
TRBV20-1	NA	SARMTGENIQY
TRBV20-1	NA	SASTAADTQY
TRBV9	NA	ASSEGLALKETQY
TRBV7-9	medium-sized	ASSLGTGEGEQF